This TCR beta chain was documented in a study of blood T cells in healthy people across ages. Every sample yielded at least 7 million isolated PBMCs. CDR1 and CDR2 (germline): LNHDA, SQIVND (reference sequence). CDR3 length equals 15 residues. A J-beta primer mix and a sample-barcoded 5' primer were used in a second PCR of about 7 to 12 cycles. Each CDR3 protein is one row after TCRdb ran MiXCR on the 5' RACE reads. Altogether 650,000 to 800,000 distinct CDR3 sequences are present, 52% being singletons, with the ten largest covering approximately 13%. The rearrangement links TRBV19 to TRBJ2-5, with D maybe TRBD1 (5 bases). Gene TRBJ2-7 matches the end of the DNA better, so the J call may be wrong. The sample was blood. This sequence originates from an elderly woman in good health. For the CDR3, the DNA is TGTGCCAGTAGTATAGGGGGCCTCGAAGGCAACGAGCAGTACTTC. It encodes CASSIGGLEGNEQYF.